The table lists the clone carrying this T cell receptor (beta chain) with a few counts. The antigen is undetermined. After template switching added a universal primer site, the resulting cDNA carried unique molecular identifiers. TCRdb recomputed calls from the 5' RACE reads with MiXCR, one row per CDR3 protein. Of about 700,000 distinct CDR3 sequences listed, 8.5% to 9% were seen once; the top ten hold roughly 0.97%. This record belongs to a study of identical twins. Findings of the study overall: The models systematically underestimated how much out-of-frame TCR alpha was shared in monozygotic twins. Memory repertoires showed no such pattern, whereas abundant cord blood beta clonotypes carried fewer insertions.

These same data were also listed under a study on yellow fever vaccine responses in identical twins.

Sequencing input: PBMCs. The source of this sequence is a woman aged 18-29 years in good health.

CDR3 region: CASIIGQGNTGELFF. CDR3 nucleotides: TGCGCCAGCATAATAGGACAGGGGAACACCGGGGAGCTGTTTTTT. The rearrangement joins TRBV5-1 to TRBJ2-2; 8 bases line up with TRBD1. J gave up 1 base and V 6 bases, and 5 bases lay outside the gene matches. The CDR3 length is 15 residues. Germline lookup yields CDR1 SGHRS and CDR2 YFSETQ. The variable domain in full, with the rest retrieved from reference TRBV5-1 and TRBJ2-2, is KAGVTQTPRYLIKTRGQQVTLSCSPISGHRSVSWYQQTPGQGLQFLFEYFSETQRNKGNFPGRFSGRQFSNSRSEMNVSTLELGDSALYLCASIIGQGNTGELFFGEGSRLTVL.